Listed here are 10 T cell receptor beta chains from one sample, sequenced in a study of blood T cell repertoires in COVID-19. Libraries were prepared by immunoSEQ multiplex PCR; TCRdb keeps only in-frame clonotypes and omits some of them. This table has about 68,000 clones, around 90% appearing once. Sequenced input: peripheral blood. These TCRs come from a human donor in a cohort sampled during active COVID-19.

The chain combines TRBV7-8 with TRBJ1-1, with unresolved D. Trimming pared 1 base from V and 5 bases from J, leaving 8 bases between. Germline V gene lookup returns CDR1 SGHVS and CDR2 FQNEAQ. This CDR3 is 13 amino acids long. CDR3 amino acids: CASSLGWETEAFF. CDR3 DNA: TGTGCCAGCAGCTTAGGTTGGGAGACTGAAGCTTTCTTT.

This chain links TRBV19 with TRBJ1-5, with D perhaps TRBD1 (5 bases). Germline assignment: CDR1 LNHDA and CDR2 SQIVND (reference sequence). The CDR3 runs to 15 residues. The V and J ends lost 3 bases and 0 bases respectively, with 9 bases between them. This CDR3 reads CASSIVGHSNQPQHF. The CDR3 DNA reads as TGTGCCAGTAGTATCGTCGGACATAGCAATCAGCCCCAGCATTTT.

The V gene is TRBV29-1, the J gene TRBJ2-3, with no clear D. V was trimmed by 0 bases and J by 7 bases, leaving 8 bases between them. The CDR3 covers 12 residues. Germline CDR1 SQVTM, CDR2 ANQGSEA. This CDR3 is CSVEDHKNTQYF. CDR3 sequence (DNA): TGCAGCGTTGAAGATCACAAAAATACGCAGTATTTT.

The chain employs TRBV2 and TRBJ2-2, with TRBD2 as a possible D gene (7 bases). This CDR3 has 15 residues. Germline V gives CDR1 SNHLY, CDR2 FYNNEI. Trimming stripped 4 bases from V and 4 bases from J, with 13 bases between. The CDR3 loop reads CASSVGGGITGELFF. The CDR3 DNA sequence: TGTGCCAGCAGTGTCGGCGGGGGCATCACCGGGGAGCTGTTTTTT.

The chain joins TRBV19 to TRBJ2-7, with D possibly being TRBD2 (5 bases). CDR1 is LNHDA, CDR2 SQIVND, per germline (reference sequence). The CDR3 is made up of 15 amino acids. Between the trimmed V and J ends, which lost 2 bases and 0 bases, there was a span of 11 bases. The CDR3 is CASSIPGKSSYEQYF. In DNA form, the CDR3 reads TGTGCCAGTAGTATACCGGGGAAGAGCTCCTACGAGCAGTACTTC.

V is TRBV27 and J is TRBJ2-2; a possible D gene is TRBD2 (5 bases). The CDR3 totals 14 residues. V lost 5 bases to trimming and J lost 6 bases, with 13 bases between them. Germline V lookup: CDR1 MNHEY, CDR2 SMNVEV (reference sequence). CDR3 region: CASSPTGGPGELFF. The CDR3 DNA sequence: TGTGCCAGCAGTCCGACTGGAGGTCCCGGGGAGCTGTTTTTT.

The V gene is TRBV9, the J gene TRBJ2-7, with a weak D call TRBD2 (6 bases). This CDR3 contains 15 residues. CDR1 is SGDLS, CDR2 YYNGEE, per germline. Trimming pared 4 bases from V and 6 bases from J, leaving 20 bases between. The CDR3 protein is CASSPYGGAGAEQYF. CDR3 coding DNA: TGTGCCAGCAGCCCCTACGGCGGGGCCGGCGCCGAGCAGTACTTC. Drawing the rest from reference TRBV9 and TRBJ2-7, the complete variable domain is DSGVTQTPKHLITATGQRVTLRCSPRSGDLSVYWYQQSLDQGLQFLIQYYNGEERAKGNILERFSAQQFPDLHSELNLSSLELGDSALYFCASSPYGGAGAEQYFGPGTRLTVT.

The chain uses TRBV10-1 and TRBJ1-1; TRBD1 aligns across 7 bases. Germline trimming cut 4 bases from V and 11 bases from J; bases unmatched to any gene: 13. This CDR3 contains 14 residues. Germline V lookup: CDR1 WNHNN, CDR2 SYGVQD (reference sequence). In nucleotides, the CDR3 is TGCGCCAGCAGTGGAGACAGGGCCCAGTTTCATGCTTTCTTT. Protein sequence: CASSGDRAQFHAFF.

This chain links TRBV6-1 with TRBJ2-5; TRBD2 matches 10 bases. The germline CDR1 and CDR2 sequences are MNHNS and SASEGT. The CDR3 sequence is 13 residues long. V lost 3 bases to trimming and J lost 5 bases; unmatched junction nucleotides: 0. The DNA for the CDR3 is TGTGCCAGCAGTGAGGGACTAGCGGAGACCCAGTACTTC. It encodes CASSEGLAETQYF.

The chain employs TRBV2 and TRBJ1-2; D may be TRBD1 (5 bases). The CDR3 consists of 13 residues. Germline values: CDR1 SNHLY, CDR2 FYNNEI. V lost 3 bases, J lost 8 bases, and 13 bases lay in between. In nucleotides, the CDR3 is TGTGCCAGCAGTGATATAGGGGCAGGAGGCTACACCTTC. The encoded protein is CASSDIGAGGYTF. The variable domain in full, completed from reference TRBV2 and TRBJ1-2, reads EPEVTQTPSHQVTQMGQEVILRCVPISNHLYFYWYRQILGQKVEFLVSFYNNEISEKSEIFDDQFSVERPDGSNFTLKIRSTKLEDSAMYFCASSDIGAGGYTFGSGTRLTVV.